A single sample is the source of the 28 T cell receptor beta chains below, sequenced in a study of blood T cell repertoires in COVID-19. Sequencing used immunoSEQ multiplex PCR; TCRdb keeps in-frame clones, though not all of them. In the table there are 120,000 to 150,000 clones, around nine tenths of which are singletons. Material for sequencing was peripheral blood. These receptors all come from a human donor in a cohort sampled during active COVID-19.

The gene calls are TRBV6-1 and TRBJ1-5, with D hard to call. Trimming removed 3 bases at V and 4 bases at J, with 10 bases between. CDR1 MNHNS and CDR2 SASEGT come from the germline V gene. This CDR3 has 14 residues. The CDR3 DNA reads TGTGCCAGCAGTGAGGCAGGTTTTAATCAGCCCCAGCATTTT. Its translation: CASSEAGFNQPQHF.

V usage is TRBV7-3 and J usage is TRBJ2-2; possibly TRBD2 for D (5 bases). V lost 1 base to trimming and J lost 5 bases, with 5 bases between them. The germline V gene has CDR1 SGHTA and CDR2 FQGTGA. This CDR3 is 13 amino acids long. The CDR3 region is CASSLSGTGELFF. The CDR3 DNA reads TGTGCCAGCAGCTTAAGCGGGACCGGGGAGCTGTTTTTT.

This rearrangement joins TRBV4-1 to TRBJ2-5; 9 bases are shared with TRBD2. The junction had 16 bases not matched to a gene; V was cut back by 3 bases and J by 2 bases. The germline V gene encodes CDR1 MGHRA and CDR2 YSYEKL. The CDR3 consists of 19 residues. The CDR3 reads CASSHPGRAGGPGQETQYF. In nucleotides, the CDR3 is TGCGCCAGCAGCCATCCCGGTCGTGCGGGGGGGCCTGGTCAAGAGACCCAGTACTTC.

The J gene is TRBJ1-1, the V gene TRBV2; possible D gene TRBD1, 6 bases. The CDR3 is 12 residues long. Germline-derived CDR1 and CDR2 are SNHLY and FYNNEI. With 6 bases removed from V and 8 bases from J, the gap between germline ends came to 13 bases. The CDR3 DNA is TGTGCCAGCAGCGGGGACACCCGGGAAGCTTTCTTT. This encodes CASSGDTREAFF.

The chain carries TRBV30 and TRBJ1-4; TRBD1 matches 8 bases. The CDR3 is made up of 13 amino acids. Trimming at V came to 6 bases and at J to 7 bases, leaving 7 bases not matched to a gene. The germline gives CDR1 GTSNPN, CDR2 SVGIG (reference sequence). The CDR3 region has the DNA TGTGCCTGTGAATCAGGACAGGGTGAAAAACTGTTTTTT. Translation: CACESGQGEKLFF. Using reference TRBV30 and TRBJ1-4 for the parts outside the CDR3, the full variable domain is SQTIHQWPATLVQPVGSPLSLECTVEGTSNPNLYWYRQAAGRGLQLLFYSVGIGQISSEVPQNLSASRPQDRQFILSSKKLLLSDSGFYLCACESGQGEKLFFGSGTQLSVL.

The chain is built from TRBV7-8 and TRBJ1-5; weak D call: TRBD1 (5 bases). Trimming took 1 base from V and 5 from J, leaving 18 bases between them. The CDR3 length is 17 residues. From germline, CDR1 is SGHVS and CDR2 FQNEAQ. Here the CDR3 reads CASSLVGSWPGDQPQHF. CDR3 nucleotide sequence: TGTGCCAGCAGCTTAGTAGGTTCGTGGCCGGGGGATCAGCCCCAGCATTTT.

The rearrangement uses TRBV19 and TRBJ1-1, with a weak D call TRBD1 (5 bases). CDR3 length equals 15 residues. Trimming removed 2 bases at V and 0 bases at J, with 10 bases between. CDR1 is LNHDA and CDR2 is SQIVND in the germline V gene (reference sequence). CDR3 residues: CASSIQGRMNTEAFF. CDR3 sequence (DNA): TGTGCCAGTAGTATACAGGGCCGGATGAACACTGAAGCTTTCTTT.

V is TRBV10-2 and J is TRBJ1-4, with D maybe TRBD1 (6 bases). The length of the CDR3 is 14 residues. In germline, CDR1 is WSHSY, CDR2 SAAADI. V lost 2 bases and J 6 bases, leaving 10 bases between the germline ends. The CDR3 loop is CASSERGYDEKLFF. Here the CDR3 DNA reads TGCGCCAGCAGTGAGAGGGGGTACGATGAAAAACTGTTTTTT.

This clone was seen only once. This chain connects TRBV6-5 to TRBJ2-2, with 11 bases fitting TRBD2. This CDR3 has 15 amino acids. The J segment lost 7 bases and the V segment lost 4 bases, leaving 5 bases of the junction unmatched. CDR1 is MNHEY, CDR2 SVGAGI, per germline. This chain's CDR3 is CASSWLAGGGGELFF. CDR3 coding DNA: TGTGCCAGCAGTTGGCTAGCGGGAGGTGGCGGGGAGCTGTTTTTT.

The chain employs TRBV7-9 and TRBJ2-1, with TRBD2 matching 11 bases. The germline CDR1 and CDR2 sequences are SEHNR and FQNEAQ (reference sequence). The CDR3 extends over 17 amino acids. V lost 5 bases and J lost 5; bases outside the gene matches: 11. The CDR3 region is CASSSWLSGLADNEQFF. The CDR3 DNA reads TGTGCCAGCAGCAGTTGGCTGTCGGGACTAGCGGACAATGAGCAGTTCTTC.

This chain joins TRBV7-3 and TRBJ1-1, with 8 bases aligning to TRBD1. Germline values: CDR1 SGHTA, CDR2 FQGTGA. V was clipped by 5 bases and J by 1 base; unmatched bases: 0. The CDR3 length is 13 residues. CDR3 sequence reads: CASSGQGNTEAFF. Here the CDR3 DNA reads TGTGCCAGCAGCGGACAGGGGAACACTGAAGCTTTCTTT.

This chain uses TRBV6-5 with TRBJ1-2, with 7 bases matching TRBD1. Germline CDR1 reads MNHEY; CDR2 reads SVGAGI. This CDR3 has 13 amino acids. The V gene end was trimmed by 7 bases and the J gene end by 4 bases; junction bases not matched to a gene: 6. CDR3 amino acids: CASTPDRLYGYTF. The CDR3 nucleotides are TGTGCCAGCACCCCGGACAGGCTCTATGGCTACACCTTC.

The rearrangement uses TRBV5-1 and TRBJ1-4, with D maybe TRBD1 (5 bases). Germline CDR1 is SGHRS and CDR2 is YFSETQ. CDR3 length: 14 residues. Trimming pared 4 bases from V and 9 bases from J, leaving 16 bases between. CDR3 loop: CASSQGPPGQKLFF. The CDR3 DNA is TGCGCCAGCAGCCAGGGTCCCCCCGGGCAAAAACTGTTTTTT.

The rearrangement joins TRBV6-5 to TRBJ2-1; D is uncertain. Trimming took 8 bases from V and 7 from J, leaving 9 bases between them. CDR1 and CDR2 from the germline V gene are MNHEY and SVGAGI. The CDR3 sequence is 11 residues long. The CDR3 DNA reads TGTGCCAGCCACTCACGGAATGAGCAGTTCTTC. Its translation is CASHSRNEQFF.

The gene calls are TRBV6-6 and TRBJ2-3, with D perhaps TRBD1 (5 bases). Germline-derived CDR1 and CDR2 are MNHNY and SVGAGI (reference sequence). Trimming shortened V by 3 bases and J by 4 bases, and 17 bases separated the two germline ends. The CDR3 spans 16 residues. CDR3 sequence reads: CASSYSGMGKPDTQYF. CDR3 DNA sequence: TGTGCCAGCAGTTATTCAGGGATGGGCAAACCAGATACGCAGTATTTT.

This clone was seen only a few times. This rearrangement joins TRBV2 to TRBJ2-7, with 7 positions matching TRBD1. CDR1 and CDR2 from the germline V gene are SNHLY and FYNNEI. J was trimmed by 2 bases and V by 7 bases; bases with no gene match: 8. CDR3 size: 14 residues. The CDR3 loop reads CASKRAGTAYEQYF. CDR3 nucleotides: TGTGCCAGCAAGAGGGCTGGGACAGCCTACGAGCAGTACTTC.

The table lists this clone with a few counts. V is TRBV5-6 and J is TRBJ1-6; perhaps TRBD1 as D (6 bases). This CDR3 is built from 16 residues. Deletions cut 4 bases from V and 4 bases from J, with 15 bases between. CDR1 is SGHDT, CDR2 YYEEEE, per germline. CDR3 nucleotide sequence: TGTGCCAGCAGCACCAGAGACAGGCTTTATAATTCACCCCTCCACTTT. Translated, it gives CASSTRDRLYNSPLHF.

The chain couples TRBV7-2 to TRBJ2-2; D unclear. With 1 base removed from V and 5 bases from J, the gap between germline ends came to 5 bases. Looked up from germline, CDR1 is SGHTA and CDR2 is FQGNSA. The CDR3 covers 13 residues. The CDR3 spells CASSLGGTGELFF. CDR3 in DNA: TGTGCCAGCAGCTTAGGAGGAACCGGGGAGCTGTTTTTT.

V and J are TRBV28 and TRBJ2-4; 9 bases are a match to TRBD1. The V and J ends lost 4 bases and 9 bases, in that order; junction bases with no gene match: 1. CDR3 length: 12 residues. Germline loops: CDR1 MDHEN, CDR2 SYDVKM. CDR3 in DNA: TGTGCCAGCAGTTCGGACAGGGGCATTCAGTACTTC. This encodes CASSSDRGIQYF.

This clone was found a few times. The genes are TRBV18 and TRBJ1-2; a possible D gene is TRBD1 (5 bases). The CDR3 has 13 amino acids. V was cut by 6 bases and J by 2 bases, with 10 bases left in between. The germline V gene encodes CDR1 KGHSH and CDR2 LQKENI. The CDR3 loop is CASSGAGNYGYTF. In DNA form, the CDR3 reads TGTGCCAGCTCCGGAGCAGGGAACTATGGCTACACCTTC. The full variable domain, its missing parts supplied by reference TRBV18 and TRBJ1-2, is NAGVMQNPRHLVRRRGQEARLRCSPMKGHSHVYWYRQLPEEGLKFMVYLQKENIIDESGMPKERFSAEFPKEGPSILRIQQVVRGDSAAYFCASSGAGNYGYTFGSGTRLTVV.

The gene calls are TRBV9 and TRBJ1-6; TRBD1 might be the D (5 bases). Trimming cost V 0 bases and J 8 bases, with 12 bases left between them. The CDR3 totals 15 residues. CDR1 SGDLS and CDR2 YYNGEE come from the germline V gene. The CDR3 loop reads CASSVDPGKDSPLHF. CDR3 nucleotide sequence: TGTGCCAGCAGCGTAGATCCAGGGAAGGATTCACCCCTCCACTTT.

This sequence joins TRBV5-1 and TRBJ2-3, with D unresolved. The CDR3 spans 16 residues. The V gene lost 2 bases and the J gene lost 2 bases, with 15 bases spanning the gap. The germline CDR1 and CDR2 sequences are SGHRS and YFSETQ. The CDR3 nucleotides read TGCGCCAGCAGCTTTAACATTGCCCCCAACACAGATACGCAGTATTTT. This encodes CASSFNIAPNTDTQYF.

The chain couples TRBV11-2 to TRBJ1-1; D remains unclear. The CDR3 is made up of 15 amino acids. The germline V and J ends were trimmed by 2 bases and 0 bases, with 10 bases remaining between them. Germline assignment: CDR1 SGHAT and CDR2 FQNNGV. This chain's CDR3 is CASSLFSGVNTEAFF. The DNA for the CDR3 is TGTGCCAGCAGCTTATTTTCAGGCGTGAACACTGAAGCTTTCTTT.

This rearrangement joins TRBV10-3 to TRBJ2-3; D uncertain. CDR1 and CDR2 (germline): ENHRY, SYGVKD. The CDR3 runs to 15 residues. Trimming took 0 bases from V and 2 from J, leaving 9 bases between them. CDR3 in DNA: TGTGCCATCAGTGAGTCTGGGCAGACCACAGATACGCAGTATTTT. Translating it yields CAISESGQTTDTQYF.

The rearrangement joins TRBV30 to TRBJ2-7, with unresolved D. Trimming removed 2 bases from V and 7 bases from J, with 9 bases in between. The CDR3 consists of 11 residues. Germline V lookup: CDR1 GTSNPN, CDR2 SVGIG (reference sequence). CDR3 nucleotide sequence: TGTGCCTGGAGTAGGAAGACAGAGCAGTACTTC. This encodes CAWSRKTEQYF.

This rearrangement joins TRBV4-2 to TRBJ2-5, with 8 bases fitting TRBD1. Germline V CDR1 and CDR2: LGHNA, YNFKEQ. The V and J ends lost 4 bases and 2 bases, in that order; junction bases with no gene match: 6. The CDR3 totals 15 residues. The CDR3 coding sequence is TGTGCCAGCAGCCCGCACCGGGACAGGCAAGAGACCCAGTACTTC. Protein product: CASSPHRDRQETQYF.

CDR3 residues: CASSLRLAGGYQETQYF. CDR3 bases: TGTGCCAGCAGCTTAAGGCTAGCGGGGGGGTACCAAGAGACCCAGTACTTC. This rearrangement joins TRBV11-2 to TRBJ2-5; 12 positions match TRBD2. Germline V lookup: CDR1 SGHAT, CDR2 FQNNGV. Trimming took 2 bases from V and 0 from J; bases not matched to a gene: 4. The CDR3 totals 17 residues.

This clone has a single count. The V gene is TRBV12-3 or TRBV12-4, the J gene TRBJ2-4, with TRBD1 identical over 7 bases. The CDR3 has 13 residues. V shed 6 bases, J shed 11 bases, and the junction held 10 bases outside the gene matches. CDR3 sequence reads: CASSPGGPTLQYF. CDR3 bases: TGTGCCAGCAGCCCAGGGGGTCCGACTCTTCAGTACTTC.